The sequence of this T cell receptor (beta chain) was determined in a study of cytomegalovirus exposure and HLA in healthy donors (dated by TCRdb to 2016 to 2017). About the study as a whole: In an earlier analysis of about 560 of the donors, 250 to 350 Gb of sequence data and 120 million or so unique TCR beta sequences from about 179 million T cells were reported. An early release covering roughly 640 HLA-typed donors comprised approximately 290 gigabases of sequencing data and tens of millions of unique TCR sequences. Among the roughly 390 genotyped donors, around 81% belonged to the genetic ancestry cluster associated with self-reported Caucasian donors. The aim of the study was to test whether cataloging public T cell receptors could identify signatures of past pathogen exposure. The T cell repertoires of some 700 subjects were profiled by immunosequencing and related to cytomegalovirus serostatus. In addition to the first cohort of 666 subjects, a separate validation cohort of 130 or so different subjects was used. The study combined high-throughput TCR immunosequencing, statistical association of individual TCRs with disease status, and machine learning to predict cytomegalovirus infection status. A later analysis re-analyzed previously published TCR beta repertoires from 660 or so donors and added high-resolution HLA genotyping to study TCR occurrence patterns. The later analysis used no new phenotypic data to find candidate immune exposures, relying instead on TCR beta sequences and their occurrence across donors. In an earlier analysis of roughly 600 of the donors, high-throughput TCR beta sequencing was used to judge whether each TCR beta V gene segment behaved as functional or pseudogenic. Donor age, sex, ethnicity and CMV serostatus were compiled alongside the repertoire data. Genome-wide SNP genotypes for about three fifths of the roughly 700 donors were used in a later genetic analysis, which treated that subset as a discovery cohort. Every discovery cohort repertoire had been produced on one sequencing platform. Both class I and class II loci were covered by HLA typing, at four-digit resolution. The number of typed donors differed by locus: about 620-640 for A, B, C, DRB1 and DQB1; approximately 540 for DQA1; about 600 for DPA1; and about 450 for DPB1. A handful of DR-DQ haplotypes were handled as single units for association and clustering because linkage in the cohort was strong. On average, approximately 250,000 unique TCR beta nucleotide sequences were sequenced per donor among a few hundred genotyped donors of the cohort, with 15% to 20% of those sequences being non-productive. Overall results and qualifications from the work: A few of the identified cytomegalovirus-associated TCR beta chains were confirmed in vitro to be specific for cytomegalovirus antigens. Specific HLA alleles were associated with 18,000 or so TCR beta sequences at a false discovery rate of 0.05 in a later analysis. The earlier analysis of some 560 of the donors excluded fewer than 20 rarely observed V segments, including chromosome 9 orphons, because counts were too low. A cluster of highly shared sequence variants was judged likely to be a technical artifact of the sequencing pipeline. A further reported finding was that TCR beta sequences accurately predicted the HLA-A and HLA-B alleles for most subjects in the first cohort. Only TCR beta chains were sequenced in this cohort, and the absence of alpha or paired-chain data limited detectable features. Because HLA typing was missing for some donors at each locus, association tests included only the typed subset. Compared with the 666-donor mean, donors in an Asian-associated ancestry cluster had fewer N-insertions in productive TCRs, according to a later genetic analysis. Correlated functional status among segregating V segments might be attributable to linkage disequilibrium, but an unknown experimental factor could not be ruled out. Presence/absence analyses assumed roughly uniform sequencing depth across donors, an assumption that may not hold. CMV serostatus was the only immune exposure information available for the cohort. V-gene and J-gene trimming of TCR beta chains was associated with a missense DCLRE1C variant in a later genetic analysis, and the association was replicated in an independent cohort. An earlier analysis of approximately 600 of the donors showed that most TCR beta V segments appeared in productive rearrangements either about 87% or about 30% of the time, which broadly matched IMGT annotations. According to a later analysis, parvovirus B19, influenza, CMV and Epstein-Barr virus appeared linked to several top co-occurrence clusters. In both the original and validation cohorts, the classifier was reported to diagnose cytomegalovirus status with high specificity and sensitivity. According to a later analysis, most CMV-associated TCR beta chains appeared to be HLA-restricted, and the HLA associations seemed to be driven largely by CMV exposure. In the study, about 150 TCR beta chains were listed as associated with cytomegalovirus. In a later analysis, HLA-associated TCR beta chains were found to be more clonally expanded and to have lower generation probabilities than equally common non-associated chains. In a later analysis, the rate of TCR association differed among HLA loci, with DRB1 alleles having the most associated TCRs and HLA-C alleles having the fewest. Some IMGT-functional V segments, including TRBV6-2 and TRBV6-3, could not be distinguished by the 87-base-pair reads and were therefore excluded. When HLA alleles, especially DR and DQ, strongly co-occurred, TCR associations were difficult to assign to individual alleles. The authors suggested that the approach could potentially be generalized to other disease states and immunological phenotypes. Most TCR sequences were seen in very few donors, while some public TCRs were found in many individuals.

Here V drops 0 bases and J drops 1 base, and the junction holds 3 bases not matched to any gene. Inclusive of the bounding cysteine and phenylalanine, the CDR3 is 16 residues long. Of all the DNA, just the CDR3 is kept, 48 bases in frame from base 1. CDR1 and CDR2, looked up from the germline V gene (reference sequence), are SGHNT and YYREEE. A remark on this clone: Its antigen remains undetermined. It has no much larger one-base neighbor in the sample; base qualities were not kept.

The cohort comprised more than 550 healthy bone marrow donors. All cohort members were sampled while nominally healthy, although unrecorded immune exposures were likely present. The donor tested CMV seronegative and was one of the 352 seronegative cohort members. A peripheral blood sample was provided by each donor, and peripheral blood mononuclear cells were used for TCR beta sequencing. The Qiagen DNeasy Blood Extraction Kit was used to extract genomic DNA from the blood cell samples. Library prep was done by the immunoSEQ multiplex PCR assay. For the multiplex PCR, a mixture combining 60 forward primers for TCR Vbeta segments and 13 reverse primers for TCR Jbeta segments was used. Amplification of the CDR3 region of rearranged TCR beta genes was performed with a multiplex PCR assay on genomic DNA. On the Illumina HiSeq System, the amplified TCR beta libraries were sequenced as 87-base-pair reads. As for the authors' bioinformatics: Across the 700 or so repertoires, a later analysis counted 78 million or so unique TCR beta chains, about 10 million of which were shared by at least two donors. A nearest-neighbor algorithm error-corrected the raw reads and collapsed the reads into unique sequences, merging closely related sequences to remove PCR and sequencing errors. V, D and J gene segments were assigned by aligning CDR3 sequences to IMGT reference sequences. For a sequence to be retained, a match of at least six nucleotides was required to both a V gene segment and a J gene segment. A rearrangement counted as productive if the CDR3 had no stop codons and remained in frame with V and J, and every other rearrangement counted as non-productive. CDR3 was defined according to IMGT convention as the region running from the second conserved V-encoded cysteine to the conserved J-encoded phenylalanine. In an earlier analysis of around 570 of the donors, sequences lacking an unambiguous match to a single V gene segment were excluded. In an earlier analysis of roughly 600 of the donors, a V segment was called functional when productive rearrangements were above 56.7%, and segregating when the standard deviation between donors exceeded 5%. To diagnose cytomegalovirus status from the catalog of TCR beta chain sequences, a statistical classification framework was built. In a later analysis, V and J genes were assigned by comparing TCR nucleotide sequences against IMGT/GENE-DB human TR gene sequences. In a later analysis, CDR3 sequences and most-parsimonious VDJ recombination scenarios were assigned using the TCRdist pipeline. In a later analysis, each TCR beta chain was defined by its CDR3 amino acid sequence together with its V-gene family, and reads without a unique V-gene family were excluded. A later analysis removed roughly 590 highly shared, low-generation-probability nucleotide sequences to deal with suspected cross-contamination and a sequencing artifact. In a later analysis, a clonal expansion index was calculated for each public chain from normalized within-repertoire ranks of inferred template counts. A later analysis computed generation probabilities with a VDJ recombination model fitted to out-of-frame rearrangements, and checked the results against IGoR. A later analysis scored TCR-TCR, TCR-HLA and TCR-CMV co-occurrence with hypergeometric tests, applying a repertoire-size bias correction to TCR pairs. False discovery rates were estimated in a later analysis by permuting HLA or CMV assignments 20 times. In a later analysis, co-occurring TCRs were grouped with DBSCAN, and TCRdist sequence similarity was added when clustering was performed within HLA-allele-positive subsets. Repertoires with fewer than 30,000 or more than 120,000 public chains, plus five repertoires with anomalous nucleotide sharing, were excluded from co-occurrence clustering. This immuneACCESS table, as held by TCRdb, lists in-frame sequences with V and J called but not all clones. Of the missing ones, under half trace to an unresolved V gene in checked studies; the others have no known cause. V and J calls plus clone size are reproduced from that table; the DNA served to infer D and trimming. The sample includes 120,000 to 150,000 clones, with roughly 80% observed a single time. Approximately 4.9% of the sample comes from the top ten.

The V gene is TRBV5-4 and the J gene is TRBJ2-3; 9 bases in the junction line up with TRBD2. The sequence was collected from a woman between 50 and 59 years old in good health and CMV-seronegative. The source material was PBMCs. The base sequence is TGTGCCAGCAGCTTGGTGGTAGCGGGGGGCACAGATACGCAGTATTTT. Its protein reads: CASSLVVAGGTDTQYF.